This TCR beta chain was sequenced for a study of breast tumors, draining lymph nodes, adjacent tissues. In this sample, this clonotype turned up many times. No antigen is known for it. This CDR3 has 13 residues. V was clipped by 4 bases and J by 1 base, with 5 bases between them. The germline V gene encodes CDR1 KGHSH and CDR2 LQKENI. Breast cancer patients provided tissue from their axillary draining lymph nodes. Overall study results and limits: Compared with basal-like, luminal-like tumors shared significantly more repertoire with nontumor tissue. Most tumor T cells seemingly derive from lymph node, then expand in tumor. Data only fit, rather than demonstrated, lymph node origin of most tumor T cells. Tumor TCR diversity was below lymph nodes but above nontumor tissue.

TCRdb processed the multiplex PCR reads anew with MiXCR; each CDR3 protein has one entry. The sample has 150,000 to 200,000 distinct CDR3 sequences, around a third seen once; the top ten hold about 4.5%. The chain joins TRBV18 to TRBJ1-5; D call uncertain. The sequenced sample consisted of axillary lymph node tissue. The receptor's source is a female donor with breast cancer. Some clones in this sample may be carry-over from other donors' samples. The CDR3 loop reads CASSLSSNQPQHF. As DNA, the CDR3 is TGTGCCAGCTCACTGTCAAGCAATCAGCCCCAGCATTTT.